This T cell receptor beta chain is drawn from a study of post-analysis software for immune sequencing data. Study findings and constraints: A few TRBV segments occurring more often in patients than controls included TRBV5-6, TRBV5-1 and TRBV20-1.

TCR beta cDNA libraries had unique molecular identifiers. TCRdb passed the PCR reads through MiXCR, listing each CDR3 protein once. The table includes some 800,000 distinct CDR3 sequences, about 45% detected once. The CDR3 consists of 17 residues. The junction had 5 bases not matched to a gene; V was cut back by 2 bases and J by 2 bases. Germline V CDR1 and CDR2: SGHDT, YYEEEE. Note on this clonotype: Its antigen is undetermined.

The TCR sequence derives from a girl aged 10 to 17 with multiple sclerosis. Sequencing was performed on blood. The chain has TRBV5-6 and TRBJ2-6; the match to TRBD2 covers 9 bases. The DNA of the CDR3 is TGTGCCAGCAGCTTAGAACTAGCGGGTGCTGGGGCCAACGTCCTGACTTTC. It translates to CASSLELAGAGANVLTF.